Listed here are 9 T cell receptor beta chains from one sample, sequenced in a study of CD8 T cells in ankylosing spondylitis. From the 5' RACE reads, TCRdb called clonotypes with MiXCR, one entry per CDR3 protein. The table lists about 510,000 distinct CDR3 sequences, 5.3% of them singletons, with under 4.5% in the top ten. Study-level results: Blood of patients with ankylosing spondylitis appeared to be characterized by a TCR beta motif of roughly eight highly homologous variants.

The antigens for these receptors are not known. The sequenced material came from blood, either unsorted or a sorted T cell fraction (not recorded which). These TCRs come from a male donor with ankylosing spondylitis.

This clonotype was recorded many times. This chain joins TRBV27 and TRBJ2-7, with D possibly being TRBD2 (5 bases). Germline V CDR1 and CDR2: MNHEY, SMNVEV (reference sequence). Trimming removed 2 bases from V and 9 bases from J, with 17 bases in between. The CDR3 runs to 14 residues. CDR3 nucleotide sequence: TGTGCCAGCAGTTTAAGGCCCATCGGAGGACGGCAGTACTTC. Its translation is CASSLRPIGGRQYF.

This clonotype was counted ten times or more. This CDR3 is CASSQPGGHYEQYF. In DNA form, the CDR3 reads TGTGCCAGCAGCCAGCCAGGGGGCCACTACGAGCAGTACTTC. The chain links TRBV7-9 to TRBJ2-7; 8 bases map to TRBD1. With V trimmed by 5 bases and J by 3 bases, 6 bases remained unmatched. This CDR3 has 14 residues. CDR1 SEHNR and CDR2 FQNEAQ come from the germline V gene (reference sequence).

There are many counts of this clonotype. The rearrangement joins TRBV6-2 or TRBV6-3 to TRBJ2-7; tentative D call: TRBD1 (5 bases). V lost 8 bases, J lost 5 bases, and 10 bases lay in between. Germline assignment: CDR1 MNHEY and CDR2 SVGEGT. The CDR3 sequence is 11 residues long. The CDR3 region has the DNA TGTGCCAGCCGGCAGGGCCACGAGCAGTACTTC. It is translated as CASRQGHEQYF.

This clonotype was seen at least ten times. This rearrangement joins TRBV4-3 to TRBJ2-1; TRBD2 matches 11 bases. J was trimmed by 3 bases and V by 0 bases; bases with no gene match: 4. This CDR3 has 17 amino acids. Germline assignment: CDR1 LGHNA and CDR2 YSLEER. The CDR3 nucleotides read TGCGCCAGCAGCCAAGATCTAGCGGGGGGCGACTACAATGAGCAGTTCTTC. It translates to CASSQDLAGGDYNEQFF.

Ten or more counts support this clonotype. CDR3 bases: TGTGCCAGCAGTTTTATGAAGGGTGAGCAGTTCTTC. Protein: CASSFMKGEQFF. The gene calls are TRBV12-3 or TRBV12-4 and TRBJ2-1, with unresolved D. Between the trimmed V and J ends, which lost 3 bases and 9 bases, there was a span of 9 bases. The CDR3 is 12 residues long.

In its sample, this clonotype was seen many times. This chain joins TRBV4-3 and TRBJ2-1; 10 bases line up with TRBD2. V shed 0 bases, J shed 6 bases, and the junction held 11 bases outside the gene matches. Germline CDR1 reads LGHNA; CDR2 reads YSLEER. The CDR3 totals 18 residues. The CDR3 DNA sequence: TGCGCCAGCAGCCAAGATAGGGTAGCGGGAGGTCCTGGCAATGAGCAGTTCTTC. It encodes CASSQDRVAGGPGNEQFF.

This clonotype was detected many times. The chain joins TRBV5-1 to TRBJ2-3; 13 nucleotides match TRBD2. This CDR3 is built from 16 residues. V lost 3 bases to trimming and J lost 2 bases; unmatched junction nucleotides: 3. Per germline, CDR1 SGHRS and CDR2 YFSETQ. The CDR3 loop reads CASSWGTSGDTDTQYF. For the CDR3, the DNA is TGCGCCAGCAGCTGGGGGACTAGCGGGGACACAGATACGCAGTATTTT.

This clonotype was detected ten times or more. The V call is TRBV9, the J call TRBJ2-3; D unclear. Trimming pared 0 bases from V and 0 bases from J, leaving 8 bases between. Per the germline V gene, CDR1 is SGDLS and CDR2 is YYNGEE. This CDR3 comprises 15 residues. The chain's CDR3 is CASSVGSVSTDTQYF. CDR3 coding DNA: TGTGCCAGCAGCGTAGGCAGCGTCAGCACAGATACGCAGTATTTT.

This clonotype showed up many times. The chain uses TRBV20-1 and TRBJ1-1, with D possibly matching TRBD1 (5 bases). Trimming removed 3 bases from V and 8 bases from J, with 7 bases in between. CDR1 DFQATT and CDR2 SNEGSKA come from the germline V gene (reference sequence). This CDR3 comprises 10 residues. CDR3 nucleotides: TGCAGTGCTAGGGGACTAGAAGCTTTCTTT. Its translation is CSARGLEAFF.